The rows below give T cell receptor beta chains drawn from one sample of a study of blood T cell repertoires in COVID-19. Some clones are missing from TCRdb's copy, which holds only in-frame ones; the method was immunoSEQ multiplex PCR. The table has fewer than 120,000 clones, approximately 85% seen once. Material for sequencing was peripheral blood. These receptors came from an older woman with acute or convalescent COVID-19. CDR3s include the opening cysteine and the closing phenylalanine or tryptophan. The order of the fields is V gene, D gene, J gene, clone size, CDR3 protein, CDR3 DNA. The D gene is left open where the match is weak. Clone size is not always given. Where it is, it says once, few, many or a class for expanded clones.

TRBV7-9	.	TRBJ2-5	.	CASSFPLSRETQYF	TGTGCCAGCAGCTTTCCCCTTAGTAGAGAGACCCAGTACTTC
TRBV10-3	.	TRBJ1-3	.	CAIFEPRGVTASSGNTIYF	TGTGCCATCTTCGAGCCCCGGGGGGTCACAGCTAGCTCTGGAAACACCATATATTTT
TRBV11-3	.	TRBJ2-3	.	CASSLVLTGARDTQYF	TGTGCCAGCAGCTTAGTCTTGACGGGAGCTCGAGATACGCAGTATTTT
TRBV15	.	TRBJ2-3	.	CATSRAGRGRTDTQYF	TGTGCCACCAGCAGGGCCGGGCGGGGTCGCACAGATACGCAGTATTTT
TRBV13	TRBD1	TRBJ1-2	.	CASSPRRTGIGYTF	TGTGCCAGCAGCCCACGGCGGACAGGGATTGGCTACACCTTC
TRBV5-4	TRBD2	TRBJ2-1	.	CASSPSGGSYNEQFF	TGTGCCAGCAGTCCTAGCGGGGGCTCCTACAATGAGCAGTTCTTC
TRBV9	TRBD2	TRBJ2-5	.	CASSGTPGGETQYF	TGTGCCAGCAGCGGAACCCCGGGAGGAGAGACCCAGTACTTC
TRBV12-5	.	TRBJ2-7	once	CASAPIAYEQYF	TGTGCTAGTGCCCCCATAGCCTACGAGCAGTACTTC
TRBV6-2/TRBV6-3	TRBD1	TRBJ2-2	.	CASSYTGQSNTGELFF	TGTGCCAGCAGTTACACGGGACAGTCCAACACCGGGGAGCTGTTTTTT
TRBV6-8	TRBD1	TRBJ2-2	.	CASSYPDRGLANTGELFF	TGTGCCAGCAGTTACCCTGACAGGGGGCTGGCGAACACCGGGGAGCTGTTTTTT
TRBV4-1	.	TRBJ2-7	.	CASSLDRFPGEQYF	TGCGCCAGCAGCCTAGACAGGTTCCCAGGCGAGCAGTACTTC
TRBV5-8	TRBD1	TRBJ1-4	.	CASSLSRGPLLGEKLFF	TGTGCCAGCAGCTTGAGCAGGGGGCCTCTCCTTGGGGAAAAACTGTTTTTT
TRBV7-6	.	TRBJ2-2	.	CASSLGRGNTGELFF	TGTGCCAGCAGCTTAGGCAGGGGGAACACCGGGGAGCTGTTTTTT
TRBV24-1	.	TRBJ2-3	.	CATSSASEGIDTQYF	TGTGCCACCAGTTCGGCTAGCGAGGGGATAGATACGCAGTATTTT
TRBV5-4	.	TRBJ1-2	.	CATRQANYGYTF	TGTGCCACCCGACAGGCCAACTATGGCTACACCTTC
TRBV7-2	.	TRBJ1-2	.	CASSDMTGSYGYTF	TGTGCCAGCAGCGACATGACGGGGAGCTATGGCTACACCTTC
TRBV7-2	.	TRBJ1-6	.	CASSPGRNSPLHF	TGTGCCAGCAGCCCCGGGAGGAATTCACCCCTCCACTTT
TRBV30	.	TRBJ1-4	once	CAWSLSGQKNEKLFF	TGTGCCTGGAGTCTCTCAGGGCAGAAGAATGAAAAACTGTTTTTT
TRBV5-1	.	TRBJ2-1	.	CASSRGQLNNEQFF	TGCGCCAGCAGCCGTGGCCAGTTAAACAATGAGCAGTTCTTC
TRBV24-1	.	TRBJ1-2	.	CATSDLEQNYGYTF	TGTGCCACCAGTGATTTAGAACAGAACTATGGCTACACCTTC
TRBV7-6	TRBD2	TRBJ2-2	.	CATNGIRAGVTGELFF	TGTGCCACCAACGGGATCAGGGCGGGGGTCACCGGGGAGCTGTTTTTT
TRBV4-3	.	TRBJ2-1	.	CASSQDRETYNEQFF	TGCGCCAGCAGCCAAGATAGAGAAACCTACAATGAGCAGTTCTTC
TRBV7-2	TRBD1	TRBJ2-7	once	CASRFDRDIREQYF	TGTGCCAGCAGGTTCGACAGGGATATACGCGAGCAGTACTTC
TRBV4-3	TRBD2	TRBJ2-3	many	CASSPHLPRLAGGSQYF	TGCGCCAGCAGCCCCCACCTGCCCAGACTAGCGGGGGGGTCGCAGTATTTT
TRBV6-1	.	TRBJ2-7	.	CASSEARRLDYEQYF	TGTGCCAGCAGTGAAGCTCGCAGGCTGGATTACGAGCAGTACTTC
TRBV5-4	.	TRBJ2-5	.	CASRPASGDETQYF	TGTGCCAGCCGACCCGCTTCGGGGGATGAGACCCAGTACTTC
TRBV28	TRBD2	TRBJ2-3	once	CASSLERGYTDTQYF	TGTGCCAGCAGTTTAGAGCGGGGGTACACAGATACGCAGTATTTT
TRBV6-5	.	TRBJ2-1	few	CASSYQENEQFF	TGTGCCAGCAGTTACCAGGAAAATGAGCAGTTCTTC
TRBV14	.	TRBJ1-6	.	CASSQTSYNSPLHF	TGTGCCAGCAGCCAAACAAGCTATAATTCACCCCTCCACTTT
TRBV3-1/TRBV3-2	.	TRBJ1-1	.	CASSQEGGGSCNTEAFF	TGTGCCAGCAGCCAAGAGGGGGGGGGCAGCTGCAACACTGAAGCTTTCTTT
TRBV7-2	.	TRBJ1-5	.	CASSLRQGNQPQHF	TGTGCCAGCAGCTTAAGGCAGGGTAATCAGCCCCAGCATTTT
TRBV30	.	TRBJ1-2	few	CAWSDEIGYTF	TGTGCCTGGAGTGATGAGATCGGCTACACCTTC
TRBV5-6	TRBD1	TRBJ1-1	.	CASSLAGQGAGEAFF	TGTGCCAGCAGCTTGGCCGGACAGGGGGCCGGTGAAGCTTTCTTT
TRBV3-1/TRBV3-2	TRBD1	TRBJ2-2	.	CASSRAGTGGTGELFF	TGTGCCAGCAGCCGAGCCGGGACAGGGGGCACCGGGGAGCTGTTTTTT
TRBV9	TRBD2	TRBJ2-1	.	CASSVSGGLRNEQFF	TGTGCCAGCAGCGTCAGCGGGGGGCTAAGGAATGAGCAGTTCTTC